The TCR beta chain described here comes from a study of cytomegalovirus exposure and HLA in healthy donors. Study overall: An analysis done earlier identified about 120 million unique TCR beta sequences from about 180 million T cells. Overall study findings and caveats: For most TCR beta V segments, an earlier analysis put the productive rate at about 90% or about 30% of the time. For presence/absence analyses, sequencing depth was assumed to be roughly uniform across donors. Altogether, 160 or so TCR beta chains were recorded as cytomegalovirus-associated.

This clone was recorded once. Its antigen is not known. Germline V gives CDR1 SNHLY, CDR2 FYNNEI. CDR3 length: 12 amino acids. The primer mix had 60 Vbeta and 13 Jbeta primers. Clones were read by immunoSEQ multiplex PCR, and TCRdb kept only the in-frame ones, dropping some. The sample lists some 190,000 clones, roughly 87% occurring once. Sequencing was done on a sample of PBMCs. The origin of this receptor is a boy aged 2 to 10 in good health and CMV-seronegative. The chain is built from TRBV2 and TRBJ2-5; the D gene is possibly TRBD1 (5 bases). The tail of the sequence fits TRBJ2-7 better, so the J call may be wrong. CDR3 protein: CASRTDRYEQYF. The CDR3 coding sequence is TGTGCCAGCAGGACAGACCGGTACGAGCAGTACTTC.